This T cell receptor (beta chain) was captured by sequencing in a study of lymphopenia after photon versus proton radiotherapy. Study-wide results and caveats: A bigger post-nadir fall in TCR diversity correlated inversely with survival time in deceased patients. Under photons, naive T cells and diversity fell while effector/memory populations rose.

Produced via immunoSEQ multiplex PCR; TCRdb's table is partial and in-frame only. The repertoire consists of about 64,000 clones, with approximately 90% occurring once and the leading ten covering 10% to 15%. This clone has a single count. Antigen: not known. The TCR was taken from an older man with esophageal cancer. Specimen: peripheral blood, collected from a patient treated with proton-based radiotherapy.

CDR3 loop: CASRAGLAGPTSTDTQYF. The CDR3 nucleotides are TGCGCCAGCAGGGCGGGACTAGCGGGTCCGACTAGCACAGATACGCAGTATTTT. The chain uses TRBV10-2 and TRBJ2-3, with 12 bases aligning to TRBD2. This CDR3 contains 18 residues. The germline V gene has CDR1 WSHSY and CDR2 SAAADI. V shed 6 bases and J 0 bases; nucleotides not matched to a gene: 10.